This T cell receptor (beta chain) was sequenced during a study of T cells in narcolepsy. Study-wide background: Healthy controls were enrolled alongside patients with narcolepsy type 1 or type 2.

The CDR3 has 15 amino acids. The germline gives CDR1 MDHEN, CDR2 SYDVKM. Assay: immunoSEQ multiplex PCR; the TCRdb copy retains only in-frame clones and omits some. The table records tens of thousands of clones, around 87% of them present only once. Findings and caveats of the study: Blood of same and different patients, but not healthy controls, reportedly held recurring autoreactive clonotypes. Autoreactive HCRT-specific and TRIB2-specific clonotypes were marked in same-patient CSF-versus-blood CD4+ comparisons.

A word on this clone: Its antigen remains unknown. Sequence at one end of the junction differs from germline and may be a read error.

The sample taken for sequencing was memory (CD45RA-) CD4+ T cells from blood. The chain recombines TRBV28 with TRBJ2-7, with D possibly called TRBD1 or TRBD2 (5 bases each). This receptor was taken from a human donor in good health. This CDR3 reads CAVTSGPRGSFEQYF. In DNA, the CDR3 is TGTGCCGTTACCTCAGGGCCAAGAGGGTCCTTCGAGCAGTACTTC.